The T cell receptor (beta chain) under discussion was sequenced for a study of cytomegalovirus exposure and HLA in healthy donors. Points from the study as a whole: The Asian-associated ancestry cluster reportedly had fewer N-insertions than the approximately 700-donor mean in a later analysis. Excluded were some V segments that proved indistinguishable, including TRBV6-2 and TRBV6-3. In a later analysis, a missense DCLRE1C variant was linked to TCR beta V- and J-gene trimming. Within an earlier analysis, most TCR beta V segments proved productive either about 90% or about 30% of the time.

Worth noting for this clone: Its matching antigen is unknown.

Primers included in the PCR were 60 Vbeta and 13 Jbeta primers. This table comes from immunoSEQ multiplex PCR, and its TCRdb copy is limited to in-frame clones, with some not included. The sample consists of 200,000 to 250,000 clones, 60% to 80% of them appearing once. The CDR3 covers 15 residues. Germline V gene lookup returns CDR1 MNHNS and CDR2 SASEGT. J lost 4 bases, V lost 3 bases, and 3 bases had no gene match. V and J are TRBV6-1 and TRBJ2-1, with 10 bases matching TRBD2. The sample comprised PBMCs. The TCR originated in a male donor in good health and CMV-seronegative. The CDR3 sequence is CASSDSSGSYNEQFF. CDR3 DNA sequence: TGTGCCAGCAGTGACTCTAGCGGGAGTTACAATGAGCAGTTCTTC.